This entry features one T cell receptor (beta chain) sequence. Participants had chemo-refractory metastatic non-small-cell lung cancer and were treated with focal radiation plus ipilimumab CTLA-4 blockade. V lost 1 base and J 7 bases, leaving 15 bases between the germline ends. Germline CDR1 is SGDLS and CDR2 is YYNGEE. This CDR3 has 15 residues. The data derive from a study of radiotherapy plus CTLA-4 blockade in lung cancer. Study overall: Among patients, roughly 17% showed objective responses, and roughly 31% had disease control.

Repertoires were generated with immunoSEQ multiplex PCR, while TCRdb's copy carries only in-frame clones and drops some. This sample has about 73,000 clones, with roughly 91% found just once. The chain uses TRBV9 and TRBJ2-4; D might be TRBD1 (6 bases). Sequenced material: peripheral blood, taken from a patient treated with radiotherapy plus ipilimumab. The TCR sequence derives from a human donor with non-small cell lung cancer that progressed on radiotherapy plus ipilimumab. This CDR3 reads CASSVQPERGNIQYF. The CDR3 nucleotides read TGTGCCAGCAGCGTACAACCGGAGAGGGGGAACATTCAGTACTTC.